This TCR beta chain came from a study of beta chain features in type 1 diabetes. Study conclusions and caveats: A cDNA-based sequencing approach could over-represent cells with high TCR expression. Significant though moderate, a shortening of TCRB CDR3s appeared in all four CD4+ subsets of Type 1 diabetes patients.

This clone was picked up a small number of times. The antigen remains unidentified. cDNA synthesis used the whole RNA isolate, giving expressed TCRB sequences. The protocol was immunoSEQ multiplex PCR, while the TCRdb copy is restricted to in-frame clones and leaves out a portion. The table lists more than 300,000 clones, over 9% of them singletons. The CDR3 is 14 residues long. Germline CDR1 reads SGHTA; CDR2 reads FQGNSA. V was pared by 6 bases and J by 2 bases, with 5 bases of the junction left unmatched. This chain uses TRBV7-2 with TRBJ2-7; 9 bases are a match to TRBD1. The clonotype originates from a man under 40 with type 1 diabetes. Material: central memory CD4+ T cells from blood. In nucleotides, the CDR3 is TGTGCCAGCAGTAGAGACAGGGGGACCTACGAGCAGTACTTC. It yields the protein CASSRDRGTYEQYF. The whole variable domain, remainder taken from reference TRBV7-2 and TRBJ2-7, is GAGVSQSPSNKVTEKGKDVELRCDPISGHTALYWYRQSLGQGLEFLIYFQGNSAPDKSGLPSDRFSAERTGGSVSTLTIQRTQQEDSAVYLCASSRDRGTYEQYFGPGTRLTVT.